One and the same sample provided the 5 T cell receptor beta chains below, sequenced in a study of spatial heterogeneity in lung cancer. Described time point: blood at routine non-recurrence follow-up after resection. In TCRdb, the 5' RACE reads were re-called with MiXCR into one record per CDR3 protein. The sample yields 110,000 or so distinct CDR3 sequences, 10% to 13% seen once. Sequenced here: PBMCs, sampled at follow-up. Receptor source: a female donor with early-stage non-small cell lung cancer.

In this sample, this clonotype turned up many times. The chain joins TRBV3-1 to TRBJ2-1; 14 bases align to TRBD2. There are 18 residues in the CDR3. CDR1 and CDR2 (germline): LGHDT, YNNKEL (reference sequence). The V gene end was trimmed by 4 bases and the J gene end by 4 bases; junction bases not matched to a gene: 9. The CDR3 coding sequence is TGTGCCAGCAGCCCCGGGACTAGCGGGAGTTTTGGTTACAATGAGCAGTTCTTC. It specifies CASSPGTSGSFGYNEQFF.

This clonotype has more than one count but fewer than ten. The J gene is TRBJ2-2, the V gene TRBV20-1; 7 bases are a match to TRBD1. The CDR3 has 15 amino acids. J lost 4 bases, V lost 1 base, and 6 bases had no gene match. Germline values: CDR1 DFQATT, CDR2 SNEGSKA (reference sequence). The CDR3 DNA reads TGCAGTGCTAGAGGGGACAGACGTTTCACCGGGGAGCTGTTTTTT. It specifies CSARGDRRFTGELFF.

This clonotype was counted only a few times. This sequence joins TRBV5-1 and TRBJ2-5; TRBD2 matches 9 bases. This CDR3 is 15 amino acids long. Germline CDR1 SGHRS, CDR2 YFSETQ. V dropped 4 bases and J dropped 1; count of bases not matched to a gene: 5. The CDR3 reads CASSPVAGVQETQYF. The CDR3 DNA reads TGCGCCAGCAGCCCCGTAGCGGGAGTCCAAGAGACCCAGTACTTC. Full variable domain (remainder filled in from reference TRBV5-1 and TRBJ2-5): KAGVTQTPRYLIKTRGQQVTLSCSPISGHRSVSWYQQTPGQGLQFLFEYFSETQRNKGNFPGRFSGRQFSNSRSEMNVSTLELGDSALYLCASSPVAGVQETQYFGPGTRLLVL.

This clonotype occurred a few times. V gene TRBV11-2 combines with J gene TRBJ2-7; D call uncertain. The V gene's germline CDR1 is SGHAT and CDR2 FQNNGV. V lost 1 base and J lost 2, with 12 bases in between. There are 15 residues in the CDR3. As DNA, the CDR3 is TGTGCCAGCAGCTTAGTGCACCGACAAGCCTACGAGCAGTACTTC. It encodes CASSLVHRQAYEQYF.

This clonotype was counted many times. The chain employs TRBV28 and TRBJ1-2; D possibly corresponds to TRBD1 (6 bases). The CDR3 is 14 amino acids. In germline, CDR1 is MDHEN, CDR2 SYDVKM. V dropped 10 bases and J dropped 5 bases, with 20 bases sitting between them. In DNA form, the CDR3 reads TGTGCCACCGTCATAGGGCAGGGGACTTATGGCTACACCTTC. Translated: CATVIGQGTYGYTF.